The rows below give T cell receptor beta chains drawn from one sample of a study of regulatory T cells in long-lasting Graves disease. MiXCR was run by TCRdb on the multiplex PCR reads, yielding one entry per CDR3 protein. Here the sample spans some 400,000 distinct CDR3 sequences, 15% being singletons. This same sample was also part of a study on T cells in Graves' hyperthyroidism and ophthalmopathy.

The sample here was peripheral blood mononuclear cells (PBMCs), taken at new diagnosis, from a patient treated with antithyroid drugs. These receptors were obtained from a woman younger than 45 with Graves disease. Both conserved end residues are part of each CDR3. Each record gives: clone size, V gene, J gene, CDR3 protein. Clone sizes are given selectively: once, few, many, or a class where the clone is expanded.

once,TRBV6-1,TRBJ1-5,CASSQKVGRGKSNQPQHF
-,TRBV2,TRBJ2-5,CASSRTSGRAQGKETQYF
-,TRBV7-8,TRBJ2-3,CATLNPGRGGTDTQYF
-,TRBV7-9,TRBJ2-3,CASSLDPRDTQYF
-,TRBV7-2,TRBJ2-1,CASSLTDSYNEQFF
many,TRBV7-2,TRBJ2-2,CASSRGLAGGTGELFF
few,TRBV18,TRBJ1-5,CASSPQEGNQPQHF
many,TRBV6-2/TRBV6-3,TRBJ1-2,CASSADRVAGYTF
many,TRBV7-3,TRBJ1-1,CASSLGVVGNTEAFF
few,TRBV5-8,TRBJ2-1,CASSLGAGDPGNEQFF
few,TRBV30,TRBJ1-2,CAWSVLLGDGYTF
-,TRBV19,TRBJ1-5,CASSISGSGKSQHF
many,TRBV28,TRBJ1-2,CASSFPGVYGYTF
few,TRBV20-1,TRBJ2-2,CSASQRGSNTGELFF
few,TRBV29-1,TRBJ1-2,CSVVQGDYGYTF
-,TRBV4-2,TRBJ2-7,CASSPTGWASDSYEQYF
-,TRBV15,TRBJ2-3,CATSRSLSESTDTQYF
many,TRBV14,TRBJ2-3,CASSHGLSTQYF
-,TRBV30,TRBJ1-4,CAWSVQAGGAGEKLFF
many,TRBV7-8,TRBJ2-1,CASSSYRRRKYNEQFF
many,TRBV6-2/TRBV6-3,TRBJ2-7,CASSYSLENEQYF
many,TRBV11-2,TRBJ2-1,CASSLTDSSYNEQFF
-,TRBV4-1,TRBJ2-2,CASSQVFGTAIGGELFF
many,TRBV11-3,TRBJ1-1,CASSDAAGTDAFF
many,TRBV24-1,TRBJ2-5,CATSDTGTSSGETQYF
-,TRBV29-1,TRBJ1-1,CSVLRQGSPNTEAFF
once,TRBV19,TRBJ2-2,CASSVPPLAGELFF
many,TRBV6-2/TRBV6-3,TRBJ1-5,CASSLGTYFNQPQHF
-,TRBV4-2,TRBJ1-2,CASSPSGGRGGTYGYTF
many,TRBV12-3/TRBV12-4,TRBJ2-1,CASSLIRGYNEQFF
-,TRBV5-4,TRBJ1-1,CASSLAGGENTEAFF
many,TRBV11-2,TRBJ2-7,CASAKWLAGGSYEQYF
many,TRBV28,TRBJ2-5,CASSYLQGQETQYF
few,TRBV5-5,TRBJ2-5,CASSASGQETQYF
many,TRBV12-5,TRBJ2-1,CASGWAGTSDNEQFF